This passage covers 10 T cell receptor beta chains from one sample sequenced in a study of OX40 agonist ivuxolimab in advanced cancers. The repertoire was sequenced with immunoSEQ multiplex PCR; TCRdb's copy has only in-frame clones and lacks some. This repertoire shows some 100,000 clones, more than 75% found once; its top ten account for about 1.9%. The specimen comprised CD4+ or CD8+ T cells sorted from blood, sampled in a trial of the OX40 agonist ivuxolimab. The receptor source for this set is an adult with an advanced solid tumor such as melanoma, head and neck, liver or kidney cancer.

In its sample, this clone was seen once. The chain combines TRBV1 with TRBJ2-1; the listed D gene, TRBD2, was not tested against the DNA. TRBV1 is recorded as a pseudogene. The CDR3 runs to 17 residues. The CDR3 here is CTSSQDGGLAANNEQFF. Written as DNA, the CDR3 is TGCACCAGCAGCCAAGACGGGGGACTAGCGGCCAACAATGAGCAGTTCTTC.

This chain links TRBV27 with TRBJ2-5; D may be TRBD1 (7 bases). The CDR3 extends over 14 amino acids. From germline, CDR1 is MNHEY and CDR2 SMNVEV (reference sequence). Trimming shortened V by 6 bases and J by 0 bases, and 11 bases separated the two germline ends. The CDR3 DNA reads TGTGCCAGCAGCCCAGGGGGGTACCAAGAGACCCAGTACTTC. Its translation: CASSPGGYQETQYF.

This chain links TRBV19 with TRBJ2-1, with D perhaps TRBD2 (5 bases). CDR3 size: 16 residues. Germline V CDR1 and CDR2: LNHDA, SQIVND (reference sequence). With 7 bases removed from V and 0 bases from J, the gap between germline ends came to 16 bases. The CDR3 DNA sequence: TGTGCCAGTACCAGATTAGCGTCGAGCTCCTACAATGAGCAGTTCTTC. Encoded protein: CASTRLASSSYNEQFF.

This sequence joins TRBV5-4 and TRBJ2-3, with D possibly matching TRBD1 (5 bases). V was shortened by 3 bases and J by 0 bases, with 8 bases between the two germline ends. CDR1 and CDR2 from the germline V gene are SGHNT and YYREEE (reference sequence). CDR3 length: 14 amino acids. CDR3 region: CASSSGSSTDTQYF. The CDR3 nucleotides read TGTGCCAGCAGCTCAGGGTCTAGCACAGATACGCAGTATTTT.

V is TRBV13 and J is TRBJ2-3, with 10 bases identical to TRBD2. J gave up 5 bases and V 1 base, and 0 bases lay outside the gene matches. Germline-derived CDR1 and CDR2 are PRHDT and FYEKMQ (reference sequence). This CDR3 is built from 14 residues. CDR3 sequence: CASSLERGGDTQYF. The CDR3 DNA reads TGTGCCAGCAGCTTAGAGCGGGGGGGAGATACGCAGTATTTT.

CDR3 sequence (DNA): TGTGCCAGCAGTGAAGGTCCGGGGGCAGGGAACACTGAAGCTTTCTTT. It yields the protein CASSEGPGAGNTEAFF. The chain employs TRBV6-1 and TRBJ1-1; TRBD1 is a possible D gene (6 bases). Germline loops: CDR1 MNHNS, CDR2 SASEGT. This CDR3 region has 16 residues. V gave up 1 base and J gave up 1 base, with 13 bases separating them.

CDR3 sequence: CASSVGLAGGSNTGELFF. The CDR3 nucleotides read TGTGCCAGCAGCGTAGGACTAGCGGGAGGTTCGAACACCGGGGAGCTGTTTTTT. The chain joins TRBV9 to TRBJ2-2, with 13 nucleotides matching TRBD2. Germline CDR1 reads SGDLS; CDR2 reads YYNGEE. V was pared by 0 bases and J by 0 bases, with 2 bases of the junction left unmatched. There are 18 residues in the CDR3.

V and J are TRBV28 and TRBJ2-3, with 10 bases fitting TRBD2. This CDR3 region has 14 residues. Per the germline V gene, CDR1 is MDHEN and CDR2 is SYDVKM. V was clipped by 10 bases and J by 2 bases; unmatched bases: 6. CDR3 residues: CAIIAGGSTDTQYF. The CDR3 region has the DNA TGTGCCATAATAGCGGGAGGATCCACAGATACGCAGTATTTT.

In nucleotides, the CDR3 is TGTGCCAGCAGCTTGATCGCGACCCGGGAGCAGTACTTC. Amino acids: CASSLIATREQYF. The V call is TRBV5-6, the J call TRBJ2-7, with no clear D. Germline values: CDR1 SGHDT, CDR2 YYEEEE. CDR3 length: 13 amino acids. V was pared by 1 base and J by 7 bases, with 12 bases between.

The chain employs TRBV28 and TRBJ2-1; 10 bases map to TRBD2. The CDR3 spans 15 residues. Germline assignment: CDR1 MDHEN and CDR2 SYDVKM. V gave up 4 bases and J gave up 8 bases; unmatched junction bases: 8. In nucleotides, the CDR3 is TGTGCCAGCAGTTCAGGGGCTAGCGGGAGCGATGAGCAGTTCTTC. Protein product: CASSSGASGSDEQFF.